These T cell receptor beta chains were read from a single sample in a study of monozygotic twins with inflammatory bowel disease. TCRdb re-called the 5' RACE reads, yielding one record per CDR3 amino acid sequence without DNA. Its table lists around 450,000 distinct CDR3 sequences. The specimen was blood. Source of these receptors: a human donor with ulcerative colitis or Crohn's disease, or a healthy co-twin of an affected twin (not recorded which). Both conserved end residues are part of each CDR3.

TRBJ2-4 TRBV18 CASSPPNRENIQYF
TRBJ1-2 TRBV7-9 CASTQSGRSNYGYTF
TRBJ2-7 TRBV29-1 CSVEGHAYEQYF
TRBJ2-7 TRBV7-2 CASSSPRDTYEQYF
TRBJ1-5 TRBV6-1 CASDRGVYSNQPQHF
TRBJ2-5 TRBV5-1 CASSRFSETQYF
TRBJ1-2 TRBV7-6 CASSVGQGTLYGYTF
TRBJ1-1 TRBV5-1 CASSFGSGQTGGYPFF
TRBJ2-2 TRBV11-2 CASSLDLRGRTNTGELFF
TRBJ2-1 TRBV11-2 CASSLRSRAPNEQFF
TRBJ2-1 TRBV7-2 CASSLVLGGEQFF
TRBJ2-4 TRBV7-2 CASSLVRGSPKNIQYF
TRBJ1-2 TRBV12-3/TRBV12-4 CASSEGYGYTF
TRBJ2-2 TRBV5-1 CASTSGAGELFF
TRBJ2-3 TRBV5-1 CASSLPPSGATDTQYF
TRBJ2-1 TRBV11-2 CASSPTHFGQFF
TRBJ2-1 TRBV19 CASSSDYQNEQFF
TRBJ2-7 TRBV10-3 CAISEAGGPSEQYF
TRBJ1-2 TRBV20-1 CSAPGRGGANYGYTF
TRBJ2-1 TRBV6-5 CASSYSAGGGQFF
TRBJ2-1 TRBV4-2 CASSRDAYNEQFF
TRBJ1-2 TRBV18 CASSPPRDSLYGYTF
TRBJ2-1 TRBV11-2 CASSTAGGRGNEQFF
TRBJ2-1 TRBV24-1 CATSLPSGHEQFF
TRBJ2-1 TRBV30 CAWSWQLAGNEQFF
TRBJ1-4 TRBV20-1 CSAPPRGAGNEKLFF
TRBJ1-1 TRBV14 CASSQAGVLNTEAFF
TRBJ2-1 TRBV11-2 CASSLALSSYNEQFF
TRBJ2-5 TRBV5-1 CASSLAYGGRETQYF
TRBJ1-2 TRBV3-1 CASSPGGDGYTF
TRBJ2-7 TRBV3-1 CASSQVSGSYEQYF
TRBJ1-4 TRBV19 CASSMATTNEKLFF
TRBJ2-3 TRBV7-2 CASSSQPPRKYF
TRBJ2-7 TRBV4-2 CASSPTWAAYYEQYF
TRBJ1-1 TRBV5-1 CASSWDTNTEAFF
TRBJ2-5 TRBV11-2 CASSRGLAGVQETQYF
TRBJ1-1 TRBV19 CASSSRDRGLNTEAFF
TRBJ2-7 TRBV20-1 CSASYGGFYEQYF
TRBJ2-5 TRBV29-1 CSVARTSGSPETQYF
TRBJ1-1 TRBV18 CASSPRQGESMNTEAFF